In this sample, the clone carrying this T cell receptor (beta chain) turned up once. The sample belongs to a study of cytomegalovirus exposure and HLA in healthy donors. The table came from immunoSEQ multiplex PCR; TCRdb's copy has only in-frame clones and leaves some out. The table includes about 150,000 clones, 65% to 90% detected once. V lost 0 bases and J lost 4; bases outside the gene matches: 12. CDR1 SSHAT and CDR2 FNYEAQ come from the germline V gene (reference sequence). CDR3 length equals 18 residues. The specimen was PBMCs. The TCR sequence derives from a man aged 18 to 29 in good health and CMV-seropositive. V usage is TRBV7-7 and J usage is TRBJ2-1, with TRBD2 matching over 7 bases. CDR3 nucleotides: TGTGCCAGCAGCTTAGCGCCGTATAACGGGGGGAGATACAATGAGCAGTTCTTC. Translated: CASSLAPYNGGRYNEQFF.